These 19 T cell receptor beta chains came from one sample sequenced in a study of breast tumors, draining lymph nodes, adjacent tissues. The lymph nodes were axillary draining lymph nodes from breast cancer patients. TCRdb reprocessed the multiplex PCR reads with MiXCR, giving one entry per CDR3 protein. The table records over 200,000 distinct CDR3 sequences, roughly 32% of them present only once. Sequencing was carried out using axillary lymph node tissue. Every receptor here comes from a female donor with breast cancer. Some clones in this sample may be carry-over from other donors' samples.

This clonotype came up many times. J is TRBJ2-7 and V is TRBV20-1, with D perhaps matching TRBD1 or TRBD2 (5 bases each). The V gene's germline CDR1 is DFQATT and CDR2 SNEGSKA (reference sequence). The CDR3 is 13 amino acids. The ends were cut back, 3 bases at V and 7 bases at J, with 16 bases in the middle. Here the CDR3 reads CSARLPYEGEQYF. CDR3 sequence (DNA): TGCAGTGCTAGGCTTCCCTATGAGGGGGAGCAGTACTTC.

About this clonotype: This is likely a read error, given that the CDR3 carries no conserved phenylalanine or tryptophan at its end. The DNA is omitted, as the CDR3 cannot be located on it reliably, and the CDR3 follows TCRdb's listing. The CDR3 region is CASSGGRPYAEPNTS. This chain joins TRBV2 and TRBJ2-5; the listed D gene, TRBD2, was not tested against the DNA. The CDR3 comprises 15 residues, both ends counted. Germline CDR1 and CDR2: SNHLY and FYNNEI.

V gene TRBV29-1 combines with J gene TRBJ1-5; D gene uncertain. V shed 3 bases and J shed 7 bases, with 10 bases lying between them. This CDR3 comprises 12 residues. Germline V lookup: CDR1 SQVTM, CDR2 ANQGSEA. The CDR3 protein is CSVDRGRQPQHF. The CDR3 coding sequence is TGCAGCGTTGATCGCGGGAGGCAGCCCCAGCATTTT.

This clonotype was seen many times. This chain joins TRBV20-1 and TRBJ2-3, with 9 bases identical to TRBD1. Trimming at V came to 7 bases and at J to 1 base, leaving 6 bases not matched to a gene. Germline V lookup: CDR1 DFQATT, CDR2 SNEGSKA (reference sequence). The CDR3 sequence is 14 residues long. This CDR3 is CSVDRGFGTDTQYF. The CDR3 bases are TGCAGTGTCGACAGGGGGTTCGGCACAGATACGCAGTATTTT.

This clonotype occurred many times. This sequence joins TRBV28 and TRBJ2-3; D possibly uses TRBD1 or TRBD2 (5 bases each). The CDR3 totals 14 residues. V lost 11 bases and J 0 bases, leaving 15 bases between the germline ends. CDR1 is MDHEN, CDR2 SYDVKM, per germline. CDR3 nucleotides: TGTGCCGCAAAACCGGGGCTCAGCACAGATACGCAGTATTTT. Its protein product is CAAKPGLSTDTQYF.

Concerning this clonotype: The missing conserved phenylalanine or tryptophan at the end of this CDR3 makes a read error likely. V usage is TRBV7-8 and J usage is TRBJ1-5; the D gene is possibly TRBD1 (6 bases). Germline values: CDR1 SGHVS, CDR2 FQNEAQ. This CDR3 has 14 residues. Trimming removed 7 bases from V and 4 bases from J, with 14 bases in between. The CDR3 DNA sequence: TGTGCCAGCAACTTGACAGGTGGGAATCAGCCCCAGCATCTT. Protein product: CASNLTGGNQPQHL.

Ten or more counts support this clonotype. The chain is built from TRBV11-2 and TRBJ2-7; TRBD2 might be the D (5 bases). The CDR3 sequence is 15 residues long. V gave up 2 bases and J gave up 3 bases, with 14 bases separating them. CDR1 and CDR2 from the germline V gene are SGHAT and FQNNGV. The CDR3 bases are TGTGCCAGCAGCTTATCTGAGGGAGCCGTCTACGAGCAGTACTTC. This translates into CASSLSEGAVYEQYF.

The table lists this clonotype with many counts. One junction end disagrees with the germline gene, perhaps due to a read error. This sequence joins TRBV7-6 and TRBJ2-2; weak D call: TRBD2 (6 bases). The germline V gene encodes CDR1 SGHVS and CDR2 FNYEAQ. The CDR3 has 20 amino acids. CDR3 residues: CASSLFLSSDSTANIGELFF. DNA for the CDR3: TGTGCCAGCAGCTTATTTCTATCTAGCGATTCCACCGCGAACATCGGGGAGCTGTTTTTT.

Turning to this clonotype: This may stem from a read error, because a much larger clone lies one nucleotide away. The V call is TRBV4-1, the J call TRBJ1-4, with D uncertain. Germline CDR1 MGHRA, CDR2 YSYEKL. The V gene lost 1 base and the J gene lost 4 bases, with 19 bases spanning the gap. The CDR3 sequence is 18 residues long. CDR3 DNA sequence: TGCGCCAGCAGCCAAGGTTCTACCCGACGCAGGCTTAATGAAAAACTGTTTTTT. Amino acids: CASSQGSTRRRLNEKLFF.

This clonotype was found many times. This chain joins TRBV20-1 and TRBJ2-1, with a tentative D call TRBD2 (6 bases). V gave up 3 bases and J gave up 4 bases, with 13 bases separating them. This CDR3 contains 14 residues. Germline V gene lookup returns CDR1 DFQATT and CDR2 SNEGSKA (reference sequence). The CDR3 sequence is CSARGLGLYNEQFF. The CDR3 nucleotides are TGCAGTGCTAGGGGACTCGGACTATACAATGAGCAGTTCTTC.

This clonotype was seen many times. This chain joins TRBV19 and TRBJ2-5; 9 nucleotides match TRBD1. After removal of 6 bases from V and 5 bases from J, the junction contained 10 bases not matched to a gene. The CDR3 is 15 amino acids. Germline loops: CDR1 LNHDA, CDR2 SQIVND (reference sequence). CDR3: CASSRDREGRETQYF. In DNA, the CDR3 is TGTGCCAGTAGCAGGGACAGGGAGGGCCGGGAGACCCAGTACTTC. The whole variable domain, filled in from reference TRBV19 and TRBJ2-5, reads DGGITQSPKYLFRKEGQNVTLSCEQNLNHDAMYWYRQDPGQGLRLIYYSQIVNDFQKGDIAEGYSVSREKKESFPLTVTSAQKNPTAFYLCASSRDREGRETQYFGPGTRLLVL.

This clonotype was counted many times. The V gene is TRBV5-1, the J gene TRBJ1-4; D unclear. This CDR3 is 14 amino acids long. CDR1 is SGHRS, CDR2 YFSETQ, per germline. Trimming left V 0 bases short and J 1 base short, with 4 bases between. The CDR3 DNA is TGCGCCAGCAGCTTGGAGTTAACTAATGAAAAACTGTTTTTT. This gives the protein CASSLELTNEKLFF.

The chain uses TRBV2 and TRBJ2-1; 10 nucleotides line up with TRBD2. The CDR3 extends over 18 amino acids. The germline CDR1 and CDR2 sequences are SNHLY and FYNNEI. V shed 0 bases and J 4 bases; nucleotides not matched to a gene: 9. The CDR3 DNA is TGTGCCAGCAGTGAAGCCGTGGCTAGCGGGAGTGGGTACAATGAGCAGTTCTTC. Translated, it gives CASSEAVASGSGYNEQFF.

As for this clonotype: The junction does not match germline at one end; this may be a read error. This chain connects TRBV3-1 to TRBJ1-5; unclear D gene. The CDR3 totals 14 residues. CDR1 LGHDT and CDR2 YNNKEL come from the germline V gene (reference sequence). Here the CDR3 DNA reads TGTGCCAGCAGGCAGCGTCCACAAGGTCAGCCCCTGCATTTT. Amino acid sequence: CASRQRPQGQPLHF.

This clonotype was observed at least ten times. The J gene is TRBJ2-7, the V gene TRBV7-2; maybe TRBD2 (5 bases). Germline V lookup: CDR1 SGHTA, CDR2 FQGNSA. V was cut by 2 bases and J by 6 bases, with 14 bases left in between. This CDR3 has 14 residues. CDR3 protein: CASSLRRSGGEQYF. The CDR3 DNA reads TGTGCCAGCAGCTTAAGGAGGAGCGGCGGCGAGCAGTACTTC. Full variable domain (missing parts from reference TRBV7-2 and TRBJ2-7): GAGVSQSPSNKVTEKGKDVELRCDPISGHTALYWYRQSLGQGLEFLIYFQGNSAPDKSGLPSDRFSAERTGGSVSTLTIQRTQQEDSAVYLCASSLRRSGGEQYFGPGTRLTVT.

This clonotype was detected many times. The rearrangement uses TRBV9 and TRBJ2-7, with D possibly being TRBD2 (6 bases). Deletions cut 3 bases from V and 7 bases from J, with 14 bases between. The CDR3 length is 13 residues. CDR1 is SGDLS, CDR2 YYNGEE, per germline. CDR3 sequence: CASSEGARGEQYF. The CDR3 DNA sequence: TGTGCCAGCAGCGAAGGGGCCCGGGGGGAGCAGTACTTC.

This clonotype occurred many times. The CDR3 coding sequence is TGCAGTGCTAGAGTCGACACTAGCGGGAGGTGGGAGACCCAGTACTTC. As protein: CSARVDTSGRWETQYF. The chain carries TRBV20-1 and TRBJ2-5; 12 nucleotides agree with TRBD2. Germline CDR1 DFQATT, CDR2 SNEGSKA (reference sequence). The CDR3 runs 16 residues. After removal of 1 base from V and 5 bases from J, the junction contained 8 bases not matched to a gene.

This clonotype was recorded at least ten times. The chain carries TRBV28 and TRBJ1-5; 9 nucleotides line up with TRBD1. The J segment lost 0 bases and the V segment lost 6 bases, leaving 3 bases of the junction unmatched. This CDR3 has 15 amino acids. The germline CDR1 and CDR2 sequences are MDHEN and SYDVKM. CDR3 DNA: TGTGCCAGCAGATGGGACAGGGTTAGCAATCAGCCCCAGCATTTT. Encoded protein: CASRWDRVSNQPQHF.

The CDR3 sequence: CATSSEGLAGGETQYF. The CDR3, as DNA: TGTGCCACCAGCAGTGAGGGTCTAGCGGGAGGAGAGACCCAGTACTTC. The rearrangement links TRBV15 to TRBJ2-5; 11 bases match TRBD2. With V trimmed by 3 bases and J by 4 bases, 7 bases remained unmatched. The CDR3 is made up of 16 amino acids. The germline CDR1 and CDR2 sequences are LNHNV and YYDKDF (reference sequence).